A single sample is the source of the 31 T cell receptor beta chains below, sequenced in a study of human T cells and chemical hapten exposure. Specified time point: patch test 3, about 24 weeks after DPC sensitization. Treatment in this sample: therapeutic diphenylcyclopropenone sensitization with weekly scalp DPC. TCRdb independently ran MiXCR on the RACE reads; one entry per CDR3 protein. There are around 200,000 distinct CDR3 sequences in the sample; around 25% occur only once, and about 2.3% lies in the top ten. This material consisted of whole blood, taken in connection with sensitization to the hapten diphenylcyclopropenone (DPC). These receptors were taken from a middle-aged woman with alopecia areata. Some clones in this sample may be carry-over from other donors' samples.

This clonotype was counted a few times. The genes are TRBV12-3 or TRBV12-4 and TRBJ1-2, with TRBD1 identical over 10 bases. With 5 bases clipped from V and 8 bases from J, the junction kept 5 bases outside the gene matches. CDR3 length: 13 amino acids. The CDR3 DNA reads TGTGCCAGCAGTCAGACAGGGGGCGGAGGCTACACCTTC. Its protein is CASSQTGGGGYTF.

This clonotype was counted a few times. The chain links TRBV9 to TRBJ2-5; a possible D gene is TRBD1 (5 bases). From germline, CDR1 is SGDLS and CDR2 YYNGEE. This CDR3 contains 15 residues. The V end lost 2 bases, the J end lost 3 bases, and 14 bases lay between the germline ends. The CDR3 sequence: CASSVRAMVEETQYF. For the CDR3, the DNA is TGTGCCAGCAGCGTCAGGGCAATGGTGGAAGAGACCCAGTACTTC.

V usage is TRBV12-3 or TRBV12-4 and J usage is TRBJ2-3; D is perhaps TRBD2 (5 bases). The CDR3 extends over 11 amino acids. The V end lost 5 bases, the J end lost 9 bases, and 9 bases lay between the germline ends. The CDR3 sequence: CASSPLDTQYF. CDR3 coding DNA: TGTGCCAGCAGTCCACTAGACACGCAGTATTTT.

The chain employs TRBV20-1 and TRBJ2-7, with TRBD2 as a possible D gene (6 bases). The CDR3 is made up of 14 amino acids. Germline-derived CDR1 and CDR2 are DFQATT and SNEGSKA (reference sequence). Trimming removed 1 base from V and 1 base from J, with 11 bases in between. This chain's CDR3 is CSARGRDGSYEQYF. The CDR3 DNA reads as TGCAGTGCTAGAGGGAGGGACGGATCCTACGAGCAGTACTTC.

The V call is TRBV20-1, the J call TRBJ2-7; 8 bases align to TRBD2. The germline V gene has CDR1 DFQATT and CDR2 SNEGSKA (reference sequence). The V gene end was trimmed by 4 bases and the J gene end by 1 base; junction bases not matched to a gene: 6. This CDR3 is 14 amino acids long. CDR3: CSAKAGVRSYEQYF. The CDR3 region has the DNA TGCAGTGCTAAAGCGGGAGTCCGATCCTACGAGCAGTACTTC.

This clonotype showed up just a few times. This sequence joins TRBV6-5 and TRBJ2-3; 14 nucleotides match TRBD2. This CDR3 comprises 15 residues. The V gene end was trimmed by 5 bases and the J gene end by 5 bases; junction bases not matched to a gene: 3. The germline CDR1 and CDR2 sequences are MNHEY and SVGAGI. CDR3 residues: CASSGTSGSGDTQYF. DNA for the CDR3: TGTGCCAGCAGTGGGACTAGCGGGAGTGGAGATACGCAGTATTTT.

The genes are TRBV5-5 and TRBJ1-1; D unresolved. CDR3 size: 14 residues. Trimming cost V 1 base and J 1 base, with 8 bases left between them. Per the germline V gene, CDR1 is SGHKS and CDR2 is YYEKEE (reference sequence). CDR3 nucleotides: TGTGCCAGCAGCTTGCTGCCGTCGAACACTGAAGCTTTCTTT. This encodes CASSLLPSNTEAFF.

In its sample, this clonotype was seen a few times. The rearrangement uses TRBV10-3 and TRBJ1-5; TRBD1 matches 10 bases. The junction had 5 bases not matched to a gene; V was cut back by 3 bases and J by 6 bases. The CDR3 runs 15 residues. Germline values: CDR1 ENHRY, CDR2 SYGVKD. Here the CDR3 reads CAISDHGQGGQPQHF. The CDR3 nucleotides are TGTGCCATCAGTGACCACGGACAGGGGGGTCAGCCCCAGCATTTT.

The table lists this clonotype with many counts. The chain combines TRBV10-3 with TRBJ2-5, with D unclear. Germline V gives CDR1 ENHRY, CDR2 SYGVKD. Trimming stripped 11 bases from V and 5 bases from J, with 12 bases between. The length of the CDR3 is 11 residues. This chain's CDR3 is CAHSPGETQYF. The CDR3 coding sequence is TGTGCCCATTCCCCGGGTGAGACCCAGTACTTC.

The rearrangement uses TRBV7-2 and TRBJ1-1, with TRBD1 matching 8 bases. The V segment lost 3 bases and the J segment 3 bases; nucleotides outside the gene matches: 3. Germline assignment: CDR1 SGHTA and CDR2 FQGNSA. This CDR3 spans 14 amino acids. CDR3 in amino acids: CASSLGQVYTEAFF. The CDR3 region has the DNA TGTGCCAGCAGCTTGGGACAGGTGTACACTGAAGCTTTCTTT.

The chain uses TRBV6-2 or TRBV6-3 and TRBJ2-3, with a tentative D call TRBD1 (5 bases). The CDR3 is 15 residues long. The V and J ends lost 9 bases and 2 bases respectively, with 18 bases between them. CDR1 and CDR2 from the germline V gene are MNHEY and SVGEGT. The CDR3 region is CASRGWAGDTDTQYF. The CDR3 DNA is TGTGCCAGTAGGGGCTGGGCAGGAGACACAGATACGCAGTATTTT.

This clonotype occurred a few times. This chain connects TRBV6-6 to TRBJ2-7; TRBD2 agrees at 11 bases. J was trimmed by 4 bases and V by 5 bases; bases with no gene match: 7. Germline lookup yields CDR1 MNHNY and CDR2 SVGAGI (reference sequence). The CDR3 runs 15 residues. CDR3 amino acids: CASSRPTSGTYEQYF. The CDR3 DNA reads TGTGCCAGCAGTCGCCCGACTAGCGGGACATACGAGCAGTACTTC.

The chain carries TRBV5-1 and TRBJ1-3; no clear D gene. Germline assignment: CDR1 SGHRS and CDR2 YFSETQ. V dropped 0 bases and J dropped 4 bases, with 14 bases sitting between them. The CDR3 is made up of 16 amino acids. The CDR3 DNA reads as TGCGCCAGCAGCTTGGTCGGGAGTCTTGGAGGAAACACCATATATTTT. This encodes CASSLVGSLGGNTIYF.

This clonotype was observed at least ten times. The chain uses TRBV7-9 and TRBJ1-1, with D tentatively TRBD1 (6 bases). The V and J ends lost 3 bases and 0 bases respectively, with 11 bases between them. Germline CDR1 is SEHNR and CDR2 is FQNEAQ (reference sequence). The CDR3 runs to 15 residues. CDR3 sequence (DNA): TGTGCCAGCAGCTTCTCAGGGGTTATGAACACTGAAGCTTTCTTT. Translation gives CASSFSGVMNTEAFF.

This chain uses TRBV12-3 or TRBV12-4 with TRBJ2-4, with 10 nucleotides matching TRBD1. The V and J ends lost 6 bases and 7 bases, in that order; junction bases with no gene match: 12. The CDR3 has 16 residues. CDR3 residues: CASRPTGTGATNIQYF. CDR3 coding DNA: TGTGCCAGCAGGCCCACAGGGACAGGGGCAACGAACATTCAGTACTTC.

This clonotype was seen a handful of times. The CDR3 sequence is CSVGGQNTEAFF. The CDR3 DNA is TGCAGCGTTGGTGGACAGAACACTGAAGCTTTCTTT. The rearrangement links TRBV29-1 to TRBJ1-1, with a possible D match to TRBD1 (5 bases). Germline values: CDR1 SQVTM, CDR2 ANQGSEA. The CDR3 is 12 amino acids. V gave up 4 bases and J gave up 1 base, with 7 bases separating them.

The CDR3, as DNA: TGTGCCAGCAGCCCCTGGCCGGGAAGTGGGCAAGAGACCCAGTACTTC. Translated, it gives CASSPWPGSGQETQYF. The genes are TRBV7-2 and TRBJ2-5, with TRBD2 as a possible D gene (5 bases). This CDR3 is 16 amino acids long. Trimming left V 5 bases short and J 2 bases short, with 18 bases between. Germline V gives CDR1 SGHTA, CDR2 FQGNSA.

This clonotype was counted a few times. Mismatch with germline at one junction end may stem from a read error. The rearrangement joins TRBV20-1 to TRBJ1-2, with D uncertain. This CDR3 contains 14 residues. The germline V gene encodes CDR1 DFQATT and CDR2 SNEGSKA (reference sequence). The CDR3 DNA reads as TGCAGTGCAAGAGGACTCCGGGAGGACTATGGCTACACCTTC. The encoded protein is CSARGLREDYGYTF.

In its sample, this clonotype was seen a few times. This chain connects TRBV7-8 to TRBJ2-5, with D unclear. The CDR3 contains 14 residues. Germline CDR1 is SGHVS and CDR2 is FQNEAQ. V lost 0 bases, J lost 2 bases, and 7 bases lay in between. The CDR3 region has the DNA TGTGCCAGCAGCTTAGCAGGCACGCAAGAGACCCAGTACTTC. Residues: CASSLAGTQETQYF.

This clonotype was counted many times. The V gene is TRBV29-1, the J gene TRBJ2-7; maybe TRBD2 (6 bases). CDR1 and CDR2 (germline): SQVTM, ANQGSEA. The V end was cut by 1 base, the J end by 4 bases, with 8 bases between. This CDR3 has 12 amino acids. CDR3: CSVEGGGYEQYF. The CDR3 nucleotides read TGCAGCGTTGAAGGAGGAGGGTACGAGCAGTACTTC.

Only a few counts were recorded for this clonotype. This chain joins TRBV5-1 and TRBJ2-3, with 10 bases that match TRBD2. Germline-derived CDR1 and CDR2 are SGHRS and YFSETQ. The CDR3 runs to 15 residues. Trimming removed 0 bases from V and 4 bases from J; junction bases left unmatched: 2. The CDR3: CASSLAGLAADTQYF. CDR3 DNA: TGCGCCAGCAGCTTGGCAGGACTAGCGGCAGATACGCAGTATTTT.

This clonotype was seen a few times. The chain couples TRBV28 to TRBJ1-5; no reliable D call. The germline gives CDR1 MDHEN, CDR2 SYDVKM. The V and J ends lost 0 bases and 5 bases respectively, with 2 bases between them. The CDR3 spans 12 residues. In DNA, the CDR3 is TGTGCCAGCAGTTTATGGGATCAGCCCCAGCATTTT. Translation: CASSLWDQPQHF.

This clonotype has a count of ten or more. The chain joins TRBV29-1 to TRBJ1-1, with 8 bases lining up with TRBD1. The CDR3 loop spans 17 amino acids. With 5 bases clipped from V and 0 bases from J, the junction kept 14 bases outside the gene matches. Germline values: CDR1 SQVTM, CDR2 ANQGSEA. Written as DNA, the CDR3 is TGCAGCGTTATAGAAAGGACAGGGACCATTATGAACACTGAAGCTTTCTTT. This sequence encodes CSVIERTGTIMNTEAFF.

This clonotype was counted many times. The V gene is TRBV4-1, the J gene TRBJ1-1; no reliable D call. The germline V gene has CDR1 MGHRA and CDR2 YSYEKL. The ends were cut back, 0 bases at V and 4 bases at J, with 21 bases in the middle. The CDR3 loop spans 18 amino acids. This CDR3 reads CASSQDPAGGGSSTEAFF. CDR3 bases: TGCGCCAGCAGCCAAGATCCCGCTGGTGGAGGGTCATCCACTGAAGCTTTCTTT.

The J gene is TRBJ2-1, the V gene TRBV21-1; TRBD2 is the table's D call and was not checked against the DNA. TRBV21-1 is reported as a pseudogene. This CDR3 comprises 16 residues. The CDR3 reads CASRRGTSGRGGEQFF. CDR3 sequence (DNA): TGTGCCAGCAGACGGGGGACTAGCGGGAGGGGTGGTGAGCAGTTCTTC.

This clonotype was observed at least ten times. The chain links TRBV2 to TRBJ1-1; tentative D call: TRBD1 (5 bases). The CDR3 length is 18 residues. The V gene lost 1 base and the J gene lost 4 bases, with 22 bases spanning the gap. Per the germline V gene, CDR1 is SNHLY and CDR2 is FYNNEI. DNA for the CDR3: TGTGCCAGCAGTGAAGTATTTTCGGGCGCAGGGAGGTCCACTGAAGCTTTCTTT. Translating it yields CASSEVFSGAGRSTEAFF.

This clonotype was recorded a few times. The chain employs TRBV20-1 and TRBJ2-3; TRBD2 aligns across 12 bases. After removal of 6 bases from V and 5 bases from J, the junction contained 12 bases not matched to a gene. CDR1 and CDR2 from the germline V gene are DFQATT and SNEGSKA (reference sequence). The CDR3 spans 16 residues. In nucleotides, the CDR3 is TGCAGTGCCACAAAATCACTAGCGGGAGGAGGAGATACGCAGTATTTT. Protein sequence: CSATKSLAGGGDTQYF.

This clonotype was seen just once. The V and J genes are TRBV6-5 and TRBJ1-5; D perhaps matches TRBD1 (5 bases). CDR3 length: 14 amino acids. Per the germline V gene, CDR1 is MNHEY and CDR2 is SVGAGI. Deletions cut 3 bases from V and 7 bases from J, with 13 bases between. The CDR3 DNA is TGTGCCAGCAGTTATCGCCAGGGACGCCAGCCCCAGCATTTT. Encoded protein: CASSYRQGRQPQHF.

Written as DNA, the CDR3 is TGCAGTGCTAAACCCCCAGGTCTGAACACTGAAGCTTTCTTT. This codes for CSAKPPGLNTEAFF. This chain links TRBV20-1 with TRBJ1-1, with D unclear. There are 14 residues in the CDR3. V lost 4 bases and J lost 0, with 12 bases in between. CDR1 and CDR2 from the germline V gene are DFQATT and SNEGSKA (reference sequence).

This chain uses TRBV9 with TRBJ2-7, with D hard to call. Germline CDR1 reads SGDLS; CDR2 reads YYNGEE. The CDR3 runs to 14 residues. The V end lost 2 bases, the J end lost 0 bases, and 9 bases lay between the germline ends. The CDR3 DNA reads as TGTGCCAGCAGCGTGGCGGTCAGCTCCTACGAGCAGTACTTC. Amino acids: CASSVAVSSYEQYF.

The V and J genes are TRBV6-5 and TRBJ1-6; D might be TRBD1 (6 bases). Between the trimmed V and J ends, which lost 8 bases and 7 bases, there was a span of 15 bases. CDR3 length: 14 amino acids. Germline V CDR1 and CDR2: MNHEY, SVGAGI. CDR3 in DNA: TGTGCCAGCCGGTCAGGGGTTGAAAATTCACCCCTCCACTTT. As protein: CASRSGVENSPLHF.